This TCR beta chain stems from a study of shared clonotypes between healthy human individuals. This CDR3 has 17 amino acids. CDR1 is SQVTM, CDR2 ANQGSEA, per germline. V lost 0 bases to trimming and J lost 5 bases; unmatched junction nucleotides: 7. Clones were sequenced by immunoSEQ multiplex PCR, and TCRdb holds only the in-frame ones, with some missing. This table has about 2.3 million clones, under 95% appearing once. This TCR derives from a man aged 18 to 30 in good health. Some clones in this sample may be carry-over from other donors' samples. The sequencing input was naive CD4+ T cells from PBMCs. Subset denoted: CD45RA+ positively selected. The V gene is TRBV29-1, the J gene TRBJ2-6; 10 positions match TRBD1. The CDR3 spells CSVEDPDRGEWANVLTF. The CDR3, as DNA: TGCAGCGTTGAAGACCCGGACAGGGGGGAATGGGCCAACGTCCTGACTTTC. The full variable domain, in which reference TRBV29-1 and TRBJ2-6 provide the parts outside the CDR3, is SAVISQKPSRDICQRGTSLTIQCQVDSQVTMMFWYRQQPGQSLTLIATANQGSEATYESGFVIDKFPISRPNLTFSTLTVSNMSPEDSSIYLCSVEDPDRGEWANVLTFGAGSRLTVL.